The T cell receptor (beta chain) under discussion was sequenced for a study of CD8 T cells in Susac syndrome. The sequenced target, TCR beta, came from blood CD8+ and CD4+ T cells. The CDR3 has 12 amino acids. Germline loops: CDR1 LNHDA, CDR2 SQIVND (reference sequence). V lost 9 bases, J lost 3 bases, and 11 bases lay in between. Reverse transcription used roughly 0.5 to 1 ug RNA and random hexamers. An immunoSEQ multiplex PCR amplified TCR beta CDR3 over 54 Vbeta and 13 Jbeta. TCRdb re-called the immunoSEQ multiplex PCR reads with MiXCR, one entry per CDR3 protein. The table has approximately 130,000 distinct CDR3 sequences, 91% seen once.

The J gene is TRBJ1-1, the V gene TRBV19, with D possibly matching TRBD1 (6 bases). The specimen was CD8+ T cells from PBMCs. This sequence was found in a human donor with multiple sclerosis. CDR3 residues: CASQQGDTEAFF. In DNA, the CDR3 is TGTGCCAGCCAACAGGGAGACACTGAAGCTTTCTTT.